A selection of T cell receptor beta chains follows, all from one sample in a study of T cell changes during pregnancy in multiple sclerosis. TCRdb's copy holds only in-frame clones and misses some; the assay was immunoSEQ multiplex PCR. The repertoire holds some 45,000 clones, with approximately 95% as singletons. The sample consisted of CD8+ T cells from peripheral blood mononuclear cells, taken in the first trimester of pregnancy. All receptors come from a female donor with multiple sclerosis, enrolled in a pregnancy study. The CDR3 runs from the conserved cysteine through the conserved F or W. The order of the fields is CDR3 protein, CDR3 DNA, clone size, V gene, D gene, J gene. The D gene is left open where the match is weak. Clone size is shown for a subset of rows, as once, few, many or a class of expanded clone.

CASRALNTEAFF	TGTGCCAGCAGAGCCCTGAACACTGAAGCTTTCTTT	.	TRBV9	.	TRBJ1-1
CASSSAGTEAFF	TGTGCCAGCAGCTCCGCCGGGACTGAAGCTTTCTTT	few	TRBV5-6	.	TRBJ1-1
CASSPGLAGDKYF	TGTGCCAGCAGCCCGGGACTAGCGGGGGACAAGTACTTC	.	TRBV13	TRBD2	TRBJ2-7
CASSQGNTGELFF	TGTGCCAGCAGTCAGGGTAACACCGGGGAGCTGTTTTTT	.	TRBV27	.	TRBJ2-2
CASSLGTGVGELFF	TGTGCCAGCAGCTTAGGGACAGGAGTCGGGGAGCTGTTTTTT	.	TRBV7-9	TRBD1	TRBJ2-2
CTSGGGARRGCEAFF	TGCACCAGCGGAGGAGGAGCCCGGCGGGGTTGTGAAGCTTTCTTT	.	TRBV1	.	TRBJ1-1
CASSVEVAGVRTDTQYF	TGTGCCAGCAGCGTAGAAGTAGCGGGAGTACGGACAGATACGCAGTATTTT	.	TRBV9	TRBD2	TRBJ2-3
CASSPKGQGYGNTIYF	TGTGCCAGCAGTCCCAAGGGACAGGGTTACGGAAACACCATATATTTT	.	TRBV13	TRBD1	TRBJ1-3
CASTAGRRSHNEQFF	TGTGCCAGCACCGCTGGCCGGAGGTCCCACAATGAGCAGTTCTTC	.	TRBV27	.	TRBJ2-1
CASSLSASTDTQYF	TGTGCCAGCAGCCTAAGTGCTAGCACAGATACGCAGTATTTT	.	TRBV7-8	.	TRBJ2-3
CASSYSNPGETQYF	TGTGCCAGCAGTTACTCTAATCCGGGAGAGACCCAGTACTTC	.	TRBV6-5	.	TRBJ2-5
CAWGDRGTYEQYF	TGTGCCTGGGGGGACAGGGGGACCTACGAGCAGTACTTC	.	TRBV30	TRBD1	TRBJ2-7
CASSQDLVGRESEQYF	TGCGCCAGCAGCCAAGATTTGGTCGGTCGGGAGAGCGAGCAGTACTTC	.	TRBV4-3	.	TRBJ2-7
CASSLNLLGSSYNEQFF	TGTGCCAGCAGTTTGAATCTCCTCGGTAGCTCGTACAATGAGCAGTTCTTC	.	TRBV27	.	TRBJ2-1
CASSGRSKGSGYTF	TGTGCCAGCTCCGGGAGGTCGAAGGGGTCTGGCTACACCTTC	.	TRBV18	.	TRBJ1-2
CASSIGGPKSSGNTIYF	TGTGCCAGCAGCATCGGGGGACCCAAGAGCTCTGGAAACACCATATATTTT	.	TRBV9	.	TRBJ1-3
CASSLIGANTEAFF	TGTGCCAGCAGTTTAATAGGGGCGAACACTGAAGCTTTCTTT	.	TRBV28	.	TRBJ1-1
CASSEYGRSNQPQHF	TGTGCCAGCAGTGAATATGGCAGAAGCAATCAGCCCCAGCATTTT	few	TRBV2	.	TRBJ1-5
CAWILAETNEQFF	TGTGCCTGGATCCTAGCGGAGACGAATGAGCAGTTCTTC	.	TRBV30	TRBD2	TRBJ2-1
CASSGDNQAYEQYF	TGTGCCAGCAGTGGGGACAATCAAGCCTACGAGCAGTACTTC	.	TRBV6-1	.	TRBJ2-7
CASSLESSDSSYNEQFF	TGTGCCAGCAGCTTAGAAAGTAGCGATTCCTCCTACAATGAGCAGTTCTTC	.	TRBV7-2	.	TRBJ2-1
CASSSSGFQETQYF	TGTGCCAGCAGTTCTAGCGGGTTTCAAGAGACCCAGTACTTC	.	TRBV9	TRBD2	TRBJ2-5
CASSLNWGRPEQFF	TGTGCCAGCAGCTTAAATTGGGGGCGACCTGAGCAGTTCTTC	.	TRBV11-3	.	TRBJ2-1
CASNRGGTEAFF	TGTGCCAGCAACAGGGGGGGCACTGAAGCTTTCTTT	.	TRBV9	TRBD1	TRBJ1-1
CASTPPGLSGGYTF	TGTGCCAGCACCCCCCCGGGTTTGAGCGGTGGCTACACCTTC	.	TRBV5-4	.	TRBJ1-2
CASSWEQGGFYEQYF	TGTGCCAGCAGCTGGGAACAGGGTGGTTTCTACGAGCAGTACTTC	once	TRBV11-2	.	TRBJ2-7
CASSITPEDTDTQYF	TGTGCCAGCAGTATAACCCCCGAGGACACAGATACGCAGTATTTT	.	TRBV6-5	.	TRBJ2-3
CASSMGHTEAFF	TGTGCCAGTAGTATGGGCCACACTGAAGCTTTCTTT	.	TRBV19	.	TRBJ1-1
CASPYFREGRDYNEQFF	TGTGCCAGCCCCTATTTTCGGGAGGGCCGGGATTACAATGAGCAGTTCTTC	.	TRBV28	TRBD2	TRBJ2-1
CASSPHRDRFYNEQFF	TGTGCCAGCAGCCCACACCGGGACAGGTTTTACAATGAGCAGTTCTTC	once	TRBV7-2	TRBD1	TRBJ2-1
CASSSPSPVGRGTEAFF	TGTGCCAGCAGCTCCCCGAGCCCCGTGGGGCGGGGCACTGAAGCTTTCTTT	.	TRBV5-4	.	TRBJ1-1
CASSYTGTGGDSGNTIYF	TGTGCCAGCAGCTATACCGGGACAGGGGGAGATTCTGGAAACACCATATATTTT	.	TRBV7-9	TRBD1	TRBJ1-3
CASSQGSGLSYEQYF	TGCGCCAGCAGCCAAGGTTCGGGTCTCTCCTACGAGCAGTACTTC	.	TRBV4-1	.	TRBJ2-7
CASSEASGSYNEQFF	TGTGCCAGCAGTGAAGCTAGCGGGAGCTACAATGAGCAGTTCTTC	.	TRBV6-1	TRBD2	TRBJ2-1
CSVASGKNTEAFF	TGCAGCGTTGCCTCGGGGAAGAACACTGAAGCTTTCTTT	.	TRBV29-1	.	TRBJ1-1
CASSLALAGEGNEQFF	TGTGCCAGCAGTTTGGCGCTAGCGGGAGAGGGGAATGAGCAGTTCTTC	.	TRBV27	TRBD2	TRBJ2-1
CASAYGRVYEQYF	TGTGCCAGTGCGTACGGGAGGGTTTACGAGCAGTACTTC	.	TRBV27	TRBD2	TRBJ2-7
CASSGQRGQGYQPQHF	TGTGCCAGCAGTGGCCAACGGGGACAGGGTTATCAGCCCCAGCATTTT	few	TRBV6-1	TRBD1	TRBJ1-5
CASSIRVAYNEQFF	TGTGCCAGTAGTATACGGGTTGCCTACAATGAGCAGTTCTTC	.	TRBV19	.	TRBJ2-1
CATSRAQELGGNEQFF	TGTGCCACCAGTAGAGCGCAGGAATTGGGTGGCAATGAGCAGTTCTTC	.	TRBV15	.	TRBJ2-1
CASSPLTGSQPQHF	TGTGCCAGCAGTCCCCTGACAGGGTCCCAGCCCCAGCATTTT	.	TRBV27	TRBD1	TRBJ1-5